The clone carrying this T cell receptor beta chain was detected ten times or more. What it recognizes is unknown. The sample comes from a study of CD8 T cells in ankylosing spondylitis. Study outcomes and limitations: A CD8+ phenotype characterized the disease-linked clones, which were relatively rare in peripheral blood. The study identified a TCR beta motif of about eight highly homologous variants that appeared characteristic of ankylosing spondylitis blood.

Library preparation for TCR beta used quantitative 5'-RACE with molecular barcodes. Using its own MiXCR run on the 5' RACE reads, TCRdb lists one record per CDR3 protein. The table shows 100,000 to 150,000 distinct CDR3 sequences, with roughly a tenth occurring only once. Germline V CDR1 and CDR2: DFQATT, SNEGSKA (reference sequence). Trimming shortened V by 5 bases and J by 7 bases, and 9 bases separated the two germline ends. The CDR3 is 11 amino acids. Sequencing used blood, either unsorted or a sorted T cell fraction (not recorded which). This sequence joins TRBV20-1 and TRBJ2-1; D is unclear. This TCR derives from a male donor with ankylosing spondylitis or in good health (not recorded which). CDR3 nucleotides: TGCAGTGCTCTTCATTGGAATGAGCAGTTCTTC. Translation gives CSALHWNEQFF.